This is a list of T cell receptor beta chains from one sample in a study of shared clonotypes between healthy human individuals. Sequencing used immunoSEQ multiplex PCR; TCRdb keeps in-frame clones, though not all of them. The table shows 1.6 million or so clones, with more than 95% occurring only once. The sample consisted of naive CD4+ T cells sorted from blood. Every receptor here comes from a man aged 25 to 40 in good health. CDR3s include the opening cysteine and the closing phenylalanine or tryptophan. The D gene is left open where the match is weak.

j_gene: TRBJ2-1; v_gene: TRBV21-1; d_gene: NA; CDR3aa: CASGAGTTYNEQFF
j_gene: TRBJ1-4; v_gene: TRBV28; d_gene: NA; CDR3aa: CASSDTDRPNEKLFF
j_gene: TRBJ1-1; v_gene: TRBV7-9; d_gene: NA; CDR3aa: CASSLLAANTEAFF
j_gene: TRBJ1-4; v_gene: TRBV15; d_gene: NA; CDR3aa: CATSSDFGRSQLFF
j_gene: TRBJ2-2; v_gene: TRBV5-4; d_gene: TRBD2; CDR3aa: CASSERPGLAGTGELFF
j_gene: TRBJ1-1; v_gene: TRBV7-2; d_gene: NA; CDR3aa: CASSWGQNTEAFF
j_gene: TRBJ2-5; v_gene: TRBV5-6; d_gene: NA; CDR3aa: CASGSIGGGETQYF
j_gene: TRBJ1-1; v_gene: TRBV29-1; d_gene: NA; CDR3aa: CSVIGPGRTEAFF
j_gene: TRBJ1-1; v_gene: TRBV2; d_gene: TRBD1; CDR3aa: CASRRGQGATEAFF
j_gene: TRBJ2-5; v_gene: TRBV7-2; d_gene: NA; CDR3aa: CASSLRGEETQYF
j_gene: TRBJ1-1; v_gene: TRBV5-1; d_gene: NA; CDR3aa: CASSFSGMFTEAFF
j_gene: TRBJ2-2; v_gene: TRBV7-8; d_gene: NA; CDR3aa: CASSFLPYTGELFF
j_gene: TRBJ2-2; v_gene: TRBV5-6; d_gene: NA; CDR3aa: CASSLFQGNTGELFF
j_gene: TRBJ2-7; v_gene: TRBV5-1; d_gene: NA; CDR3aa: CASSWGGNGYEQYF
j_gene: TRBJ2-7; v_gene: TRBV30; d_gene: NA; CDR3aa: CAWRAGISYEQYF
j_gene: TRBJ1-2; v_gene: TRBV5-6; d_gene: NA; CDR3aa: CASSPPTAVFGYTF
j_gene: TRBJ2-3; v_gene: TRBV11-3; d_gene: NA; CDR3aa: CASSLGQKSTDTQYF
j_gene: TRBJ2-1; v_gene: TRBV14; d_gene: TRBD2; CDR3aa: CASSQKAGLALPGNEQFF
j_gene: TRBJ2-7; v_gene: TRBV10-3; d_gene: TRBD2; CDR3aa: CAIRDRGGQSTYEQYF
j_gene: TRBJ2-2; v_gene: TRBV15; d_gene: NA; CDR3aa: CATSSRIRDTGELFF
j_gene: TRBJ2-2; v_gene: TRBV6-1; d_gene: NA; CDR3aa: CASGGRPNTGELFF
j_gene: TRBJ2-3; v_gene: TRBV25-1; d_gene: NA; CDR3aa: CASSSGEVRTQYF
j_gene: TRBJ2-5; v_gene: TRBV7-9; d_gene: TRBD2; CDR3aa: CASSLIRGLAVTQYF
j_gene: TRBJ2-7; v_gene: TRBV5-8; d_gene: NA; CDR3aa: CASKNLPTYEQYF
j_gene: TRBJ2-7; v_gene: TRBV6-1; d_gene: NA; CDR3aa: CASSEAGGRSYEQYF
j_gene: TRBJ2-6; v_gene: TRBV27; d_gene: NA; CDR3aa: CASSPSGANVLTF
j_gene: TRBJ2-1; v_gene: TRBV9; d_gene: NA; CDR3aa: CASSVAIGREQFF
j_gene: TRBJ2-3; v_gene: TRBV14; d_gene: TRBD2; CDR3aa: CASSQLGLAEADTQYF
j_gene: TRBJ2-7; v_gene: TRBV5-1; d_gene: TRBD2; CDR3aa: CASSLDLAGEQYF
j_gene: TRBJ2-5; v_gene: TRBV28; d_gene: TRBD2; CDR3aa: CASNLPGAGGGETQYF
j_gene: TRBJ1-1; v_gene: TRBV7-9; d_gene: NA; CDR3aa: CASSLDWGLGTEAFF
j_gene: TRBJ2-7; v_gene: TRBV28; d_gene: TRBD1; CDR3aa: CASSLTTGYYEQYF
j_gene: TRBJ2-1; v_gene: TRBV6-6; d_gene: NA; CDR3aa: CASSAVSLGNEQFF
j_gene: TRBJ2-3; v_gene: TRBV7-2; d_gene: TRBD1; CDR3aa: CASRARTGIRADTQYF
j_gene: TRBJ1-5; v_gene: TRBV5-4; d_gene: NA; CDR3aa: CASSFGGHNQPQHF
j_gene: TRBJ2-2; v_gene: TRBV6-1; d_gene: TRBD1; CDR3aa: CASNPRQGANGELFF
j_gene: TRBJ2-1; v_gene: TRBV10-3; d_gene: NA; CDR3aa: CAIRDRLDNEQFF
j_gene: TRBJ2-7; v_gene: TRBV5-6; d_gene: TRBD2; CDR3aa: CASSPRGAYEQYF